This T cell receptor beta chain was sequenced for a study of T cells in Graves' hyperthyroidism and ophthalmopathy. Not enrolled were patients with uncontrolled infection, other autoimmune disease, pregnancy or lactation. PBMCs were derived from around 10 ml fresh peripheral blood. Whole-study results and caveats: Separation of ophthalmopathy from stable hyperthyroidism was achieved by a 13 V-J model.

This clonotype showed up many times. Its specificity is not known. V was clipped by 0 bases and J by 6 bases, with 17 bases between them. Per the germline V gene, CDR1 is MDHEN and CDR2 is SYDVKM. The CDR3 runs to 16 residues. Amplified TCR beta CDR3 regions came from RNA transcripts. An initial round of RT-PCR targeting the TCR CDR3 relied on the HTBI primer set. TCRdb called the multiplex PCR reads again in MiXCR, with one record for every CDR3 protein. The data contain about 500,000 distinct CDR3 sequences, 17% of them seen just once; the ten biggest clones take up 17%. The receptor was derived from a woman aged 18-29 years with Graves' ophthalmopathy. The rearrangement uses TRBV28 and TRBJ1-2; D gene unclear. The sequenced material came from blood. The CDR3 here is CASSLCMIGCSDGYTF. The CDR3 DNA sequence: TGTGCCAGCAGTTTATGCATGATAGGGTGCTCGGATGGCTACACCTTC.